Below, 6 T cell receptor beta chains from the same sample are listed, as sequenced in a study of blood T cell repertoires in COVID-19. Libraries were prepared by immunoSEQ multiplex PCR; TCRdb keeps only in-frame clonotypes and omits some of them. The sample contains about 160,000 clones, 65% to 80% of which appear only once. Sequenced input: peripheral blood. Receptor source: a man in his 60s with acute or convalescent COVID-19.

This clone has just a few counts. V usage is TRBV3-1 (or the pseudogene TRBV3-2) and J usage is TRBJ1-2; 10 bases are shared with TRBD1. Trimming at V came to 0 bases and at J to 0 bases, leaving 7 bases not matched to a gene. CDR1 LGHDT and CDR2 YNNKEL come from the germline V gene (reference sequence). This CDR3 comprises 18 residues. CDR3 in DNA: TGTGCCAGCAGCCAAGAGTTTTGGACAGGGGGTCCTAACTATGGCTACACCTTC. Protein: CASSQEFWTGGPNYGYTF.

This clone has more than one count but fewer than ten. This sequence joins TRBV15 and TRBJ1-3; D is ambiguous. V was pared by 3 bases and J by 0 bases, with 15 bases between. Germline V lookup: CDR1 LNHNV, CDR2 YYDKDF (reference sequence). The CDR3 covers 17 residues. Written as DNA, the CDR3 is TGTGCCACCAGCAGCCCCTTCTCAGGTGTCTCTGGAAACACCATATATTTT. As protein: CATSSPFSGVSGNTIYF. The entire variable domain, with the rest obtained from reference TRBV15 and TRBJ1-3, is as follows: DAMVIQNPRYQVTQFGKPVTLSCSQTLNHNVMYWYQQKSSQAPKLLFHYYDKDFNNEADTPDNFQSRRPNTSFCFLDIRSPGLGDTAMYLCATSSPFSGVSGNTIYFGEGSWLTVV.

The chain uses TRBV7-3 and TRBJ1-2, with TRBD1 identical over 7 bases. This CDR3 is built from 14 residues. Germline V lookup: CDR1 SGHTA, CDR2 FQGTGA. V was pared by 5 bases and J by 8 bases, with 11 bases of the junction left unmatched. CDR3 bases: TGTGCCAGCAGCATGACAGGGAGGTCCGGAGGCTACACCTTC. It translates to CASSMTGRSGGYTF. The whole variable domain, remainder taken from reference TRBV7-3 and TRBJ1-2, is GAGVSQTPSNKVTEKGKYVELRCDPISGHTALYWYRQSLGQGPEFLIYFQGTGAADDSGLPNDRFFAVRPEGSVSTLKIQRTERGDSAVYLCASSMTGRSGGYTFGSGTRLTVV.

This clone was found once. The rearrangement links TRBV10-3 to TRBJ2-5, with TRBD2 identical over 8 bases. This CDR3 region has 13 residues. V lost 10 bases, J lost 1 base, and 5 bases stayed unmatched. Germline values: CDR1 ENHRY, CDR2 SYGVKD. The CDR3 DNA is TGTGCCAGTAACGGACTAGCCCAAGAGACCCAGTACTTC. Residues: CASNGLAQETQYF.

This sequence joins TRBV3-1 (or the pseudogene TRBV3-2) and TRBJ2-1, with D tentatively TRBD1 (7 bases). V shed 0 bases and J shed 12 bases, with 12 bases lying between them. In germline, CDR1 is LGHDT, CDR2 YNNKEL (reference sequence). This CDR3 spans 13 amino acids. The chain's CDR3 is CASSQEEGAGQFF. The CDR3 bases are TGTGCCAGCAGCCAAGAGGAGGGGGCAGGGCAGTTCTTC.

The CDR3 DNA follows: TGTGCCAGCAGCGCGGGACAGGGCTGGGAGACCCAGTACTTC. The encoded protein is CASSAGQGWETQYF. The gene calls are TRBV7-8 and TRBJ2-5, with 9 nucleotides matching TRBD1. CDR3 length: 14 residues. The germline V gene has CDR1 SGHVS and CDR2 FQNEAQ. V lost 5 bases to trimming and J lost 5 bases; unmatched junction nucleotides: 6. The full variable domain, in which reference TRBV7-8 and TRBJ2-5 provide the parts outside the CDR3, is GAGVSQSPRYKVAKRGQDVALRCDPISGHVSLFWYQQALGQGPEFLTYFQNEAQLDKSGLPSDRFFAERPEGSVSTLKIQRTQQEDSAVYLCASSAGQGWETQYFGPGTRLLVL.